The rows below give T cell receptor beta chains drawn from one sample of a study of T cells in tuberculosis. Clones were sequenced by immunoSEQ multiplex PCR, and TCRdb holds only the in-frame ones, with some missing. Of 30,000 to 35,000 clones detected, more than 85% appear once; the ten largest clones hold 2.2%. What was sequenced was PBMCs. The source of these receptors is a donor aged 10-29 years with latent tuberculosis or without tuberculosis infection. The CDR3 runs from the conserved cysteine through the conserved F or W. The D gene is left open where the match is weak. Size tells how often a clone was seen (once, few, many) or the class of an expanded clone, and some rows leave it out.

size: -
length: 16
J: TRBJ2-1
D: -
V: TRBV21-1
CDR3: CASRLMNSFLNNEQFF
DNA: TGTGCCAGCAGGTTAATGAACAGCTTCCTCAACAATGAGCAGTTCTTC

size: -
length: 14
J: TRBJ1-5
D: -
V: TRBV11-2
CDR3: CASSPGRSQQPQHF
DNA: TGTGCCAGCAGCCCCGGGAGGTCTCAGCAGCCCCAGCATTTT

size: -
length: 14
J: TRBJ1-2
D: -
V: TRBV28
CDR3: CASRQTGWGSGYTF
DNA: TGTGCCAGCAGGCAAACAGGGTGGGGGTCTGGCTACACCTTC

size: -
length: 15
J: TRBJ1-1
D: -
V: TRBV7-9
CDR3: CASSSWSDSYTEAFF
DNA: TGTGCCAGCAGCTCCTGGTCCGACAGCTACACTGAAGCTTTCTTT

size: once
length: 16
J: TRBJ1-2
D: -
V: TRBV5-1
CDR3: CASSLVPGPGGYGYTF
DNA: TGCGCCAGCAGCTTGGTCCCGGGCCCCGGGGGCTATGGCTACACCTTC

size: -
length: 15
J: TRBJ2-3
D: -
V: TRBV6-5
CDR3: CASSYAGGTADTQYF
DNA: TGTGCCAGCAGTTACGCAGGCGGGACCGCAGATACGCAGTATTTT

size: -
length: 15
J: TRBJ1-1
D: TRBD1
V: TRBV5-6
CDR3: CASSLGHQQGIGAFF
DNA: TGTGCCAGCAGCTTGGGGCATCAACAGGGGATCGGGGCTTTCTTT

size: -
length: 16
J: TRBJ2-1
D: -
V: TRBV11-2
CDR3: CASSSVPQSSYNEQFF
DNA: TGTGCCAGCAGCTCGGTTCCCCAAAGCTCCTACAATGAGCAGTTCTTC

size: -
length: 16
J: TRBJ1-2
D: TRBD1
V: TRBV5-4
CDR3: CASSRNRDSILYGYTF
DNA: TGTGCCAGCAGCAGAAACCGGGACAGTATTCTCTACGGCTACACCTTC

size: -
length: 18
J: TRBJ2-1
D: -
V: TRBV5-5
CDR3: CASSLRGTQGPSYNEQFF
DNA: TGTGCCAGCAGCTTGAGGGGGACCCAGGGGCCCTCCTACAATGAGCAGTTCTTC

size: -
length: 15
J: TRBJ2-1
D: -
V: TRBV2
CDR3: CASIERISSYNEQFF
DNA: TGTGCCAGCATCGAGAGGATTAGCTCCTACAATGAGCAGTTCTTC

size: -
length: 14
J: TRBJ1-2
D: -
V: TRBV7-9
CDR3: CASSPPDRNYGYTF
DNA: TGTGCCAGCAGCCCCCCGGACAGAAACTATGGCTACACCTTC

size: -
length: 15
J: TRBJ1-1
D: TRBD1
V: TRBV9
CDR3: CASSLSEGANTEAFF
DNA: TGTGCCAGCAGTCTCAGCGAGGGGGCGAACACTGAAGCTTTCTTT

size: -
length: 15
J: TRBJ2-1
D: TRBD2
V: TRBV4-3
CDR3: CASSLAGSSYNEQFF
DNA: TGCGCCAGCAGCCTAGCGGGGAGCTCCTACAATGAGCAGTTCTTC

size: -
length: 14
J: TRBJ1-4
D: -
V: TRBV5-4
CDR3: CASSSTGGEEKLFF
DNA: TGTGCCAGCAGCTCAACCGGGGGGGAAGAAAAACTGTTTTTT

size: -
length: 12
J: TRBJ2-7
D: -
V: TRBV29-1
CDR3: CSVVDGLGEQYF
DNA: TGCAGCGTTGTAGATGGGCTGGGCGAGCAGTACTTC

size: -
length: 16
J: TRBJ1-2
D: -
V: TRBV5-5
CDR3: CASSLFGQENNYGYTF
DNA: TGTGCCAGCAGCTTGTTTGGTCAGGAAAACAACTATGGCTACACCTTC

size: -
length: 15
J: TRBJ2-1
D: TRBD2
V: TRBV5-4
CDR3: CASSSGSGRTNEQFF
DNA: TGTGCCAGCAGCTCTGGTAGCGGGAGAACAAATGAGCAGTTCTTC

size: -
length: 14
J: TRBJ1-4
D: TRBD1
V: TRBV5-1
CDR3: CASSTGQGGEKLFF
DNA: TGCGCCAGCAGCACGGGACAGGGGGGTGAAAAACTGTTTTTT

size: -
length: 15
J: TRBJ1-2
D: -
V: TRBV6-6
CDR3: CASSYSSEGVYGYTF
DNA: TGTGCCAGCAGTTACTCGAGCGAGGGCGTTTACGGCTACACCTTC

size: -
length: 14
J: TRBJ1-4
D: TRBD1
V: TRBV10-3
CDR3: CATASGTGGEKLFF
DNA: TGTGCCACAGCCTCCGGGACAGGGGGTGAAAAACTGTTTTTT

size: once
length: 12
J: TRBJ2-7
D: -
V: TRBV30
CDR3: CAWNRDTTEQYF
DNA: TGTGCCTGGAATCGGGACACTACCGAGCAGTACTTC

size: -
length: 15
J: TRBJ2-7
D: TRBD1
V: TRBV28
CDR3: CASSPDRGWGYEQYF
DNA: TGTGCCAGCAGCCCTGACAGGGGGTGGGGATACGAGCAGTACTTC

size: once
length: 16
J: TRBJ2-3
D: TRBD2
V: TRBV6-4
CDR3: CASSRTSGRATDTQYF
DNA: TGTGCCAGCTCCCGGACTAGCGGGAGAGCCACAGATACGCAGTATTTT

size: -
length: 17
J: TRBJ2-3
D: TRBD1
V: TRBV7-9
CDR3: CASSLAPDRDPLGTQYF
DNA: TGTGCCAGCAGCTTAGCTCCGGACAGGGATCCACTTGGTACGCAGTATTTT

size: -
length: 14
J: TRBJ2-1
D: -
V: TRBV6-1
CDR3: CASSDLQGGYEQFF
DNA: TGTGCCAGCAGTGATCTGCAGGGTGGGTATGAGCAGTTCTTC

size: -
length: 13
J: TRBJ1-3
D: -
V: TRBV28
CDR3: CASSFQRGNTIYF
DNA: TGTGCCAGCAGTTTTCAACGAGGTAACACCATATATTTT

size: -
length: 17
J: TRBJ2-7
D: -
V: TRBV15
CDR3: CATSRQPTMVDIYEQYF
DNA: TGTGCCACCAGCAGGCAACCGACAATGGTCGACATTTACGAGCAGTACTTC

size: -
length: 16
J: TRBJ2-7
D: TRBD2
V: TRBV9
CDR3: CASSPRGAGGLMEQYF
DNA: TGTGCCAGCAGCCCCCGGGGAGCGGGGGGGCTTATGGAGCAGTACTTC

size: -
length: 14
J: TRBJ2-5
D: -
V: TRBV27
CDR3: CASSLGQFQETQYF
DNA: TGTGCCAGCAGCCTTGGACAGTTCCAAGAGACCCAGTACTTC

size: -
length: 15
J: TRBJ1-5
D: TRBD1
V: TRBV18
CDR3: CASSPDRWGNQPQHF
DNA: TGTGCCAGCTCACCGGACAGGTGGGGAAATCAGCCCCAGCATTTT

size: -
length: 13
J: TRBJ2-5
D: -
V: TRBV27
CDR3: CASKTRYGETQYF
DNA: TGTGCCAGCAAAACCCGTTACGGGGAGACCCAGTACTTC

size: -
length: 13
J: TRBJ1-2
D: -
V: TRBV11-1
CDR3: CASSPDTNYGYTF
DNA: TGTGCCAGCAGCCCAGATACTAACTATGGCTACACCTTC

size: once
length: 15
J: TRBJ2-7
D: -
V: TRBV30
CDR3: CAWRVPHFSSYEQYF
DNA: TGTGCCTGGAGAGTCCCACATTTCAGCTCCTACGAGCAGTACTTC

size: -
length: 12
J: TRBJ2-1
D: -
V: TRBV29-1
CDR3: CSVLGTPGEQFF
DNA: TGCAGCGTACTCGGGACTCCCGGAGAGCAGTTCTTC

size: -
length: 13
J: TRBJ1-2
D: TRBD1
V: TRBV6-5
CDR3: CASSLDRGHGYTF
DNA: TGTGCCAGCAGTTTAGACAGGGGACATGGCTACACCTTC

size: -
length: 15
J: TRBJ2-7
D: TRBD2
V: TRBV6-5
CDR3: CASRRAGVAPYEQYF
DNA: TGTGCCAGCAGGCGAGCGGGAGTGGCGCCTTACGAGCAGTACTTC

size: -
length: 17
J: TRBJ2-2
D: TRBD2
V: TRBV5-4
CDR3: CASSLTGGHWNTGELFF
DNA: TGTGCCAGCAGCTTAACGGGGGGGCACTGGAACACCGGGGAGCTGTTTTTT

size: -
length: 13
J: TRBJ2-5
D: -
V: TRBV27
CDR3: CASSLEGRETQYF
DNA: TGTGCCAGCAGTTTGGAAGGGAGAGAGACCCAGTACTTC

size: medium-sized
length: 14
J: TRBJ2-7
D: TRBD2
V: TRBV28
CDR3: CASSFGGRNSEQYF
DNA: TGTGCCAGCAGTTTCGGCGGGAGGAACTCCGAGCAGTACTTC

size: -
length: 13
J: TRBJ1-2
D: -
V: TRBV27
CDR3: CASSPSPNYGYTF
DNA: TGTGCCAGCAGTCCCTCCCCTAACTATGGCTACACCTTC

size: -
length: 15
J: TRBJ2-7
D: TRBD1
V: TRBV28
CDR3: CASSPTPGQRYEQYF
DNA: TGTGCCAGCAGTCCAACACCGGGACAGCGCTACGAGCAGTACTTC

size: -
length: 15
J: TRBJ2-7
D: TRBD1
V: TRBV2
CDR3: CASRAGTGVFGEQYF
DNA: TGTGCCAGCAGAGCCGGGACAGGGGTTTTCGGGGAGCAGTACTTC

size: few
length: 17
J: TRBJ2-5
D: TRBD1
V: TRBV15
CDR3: CATSRDGAGGRQETQYF
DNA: TGTGCCACCAGCAGAGACGGAGCAGGGGGTCGTCAAGAGACCCAGTACTTC

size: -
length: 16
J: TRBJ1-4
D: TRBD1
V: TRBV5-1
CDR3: CASSDGSRQGGVKLFF
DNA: TGCGCCAGCAGCGATGGATCAAGACAGGGTGGGGTAAAACTGTTTTTT

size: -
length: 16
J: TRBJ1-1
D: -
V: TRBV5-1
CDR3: CASSFGREGLRTEAFF
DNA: TGCGCCAGCAGCTTTGGGCGGGAGGGGCTTCGCACTGAAGCTTTCTTT